The clone carrying this T cell receptor beta chain was observed a handful of times. Its matching antigen is unknown. Sorting that relied on CD45RO/CCR7/CD25/CD127/CD95/CD27 yielded CD4+ naive, central memory, regulatory and stem cell-like memory cells. Of the isolated RNA, all was reverse transcribed, and so the sequenced material was expressed TCRB transcripts. Data came from immunoSEQ multiplex PCR; TCRdb stores just in-frame clones and leaves some out. The table has about 160,000 clones, almost 65% seen once. The data derive from a study of beta chain features in type 1 diabetes. Study findings and constraints: Among all four CD4+ subsets, Type 1 diabetes patients had TCRB CDR3s that were moderately but significantly shorter. Insertions at VDJ junctions were less frequent in type 1 diabetes patients. These patients also deleted more nucleotides at the same junctions. PCR might preferentially amplify shorter templates, equally in patients and controls.

The CDR3 spans 14 residues. From germline, CDR1 is SGDLS and CDR2 YYNGEE. J lost 3 bases, V lost 0 bases, and 1 base had no gene match. V is TRBV9 and J is TRBJ1-2; 8 nucleotides line up with TRBD1. Sequencing was done on a sample of naive CD4+ T cells from blood. The TCR was taken from a man younger than 45 with type 1 diabetes. CDR3 in DNA: TGTGCCAGCAGCGTAGCAGGGGGCGACTATGGCTACACCTTC. It codes for CASSVAGGDYGYTF.